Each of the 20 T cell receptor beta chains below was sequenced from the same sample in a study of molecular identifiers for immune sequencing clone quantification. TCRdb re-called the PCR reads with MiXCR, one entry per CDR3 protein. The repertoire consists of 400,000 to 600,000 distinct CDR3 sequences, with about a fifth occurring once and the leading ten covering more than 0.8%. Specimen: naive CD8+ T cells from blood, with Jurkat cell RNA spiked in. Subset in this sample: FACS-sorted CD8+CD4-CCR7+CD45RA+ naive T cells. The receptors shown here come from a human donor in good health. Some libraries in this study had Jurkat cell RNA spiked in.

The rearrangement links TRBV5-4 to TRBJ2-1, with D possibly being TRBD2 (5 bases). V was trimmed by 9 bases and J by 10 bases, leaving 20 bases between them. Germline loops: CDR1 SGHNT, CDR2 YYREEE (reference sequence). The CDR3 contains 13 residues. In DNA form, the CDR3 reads TGTGCCACCTCTTCCCTAGCTTCACCCGAGCAGTTCTTC. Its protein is CATSSLASPEQFF.

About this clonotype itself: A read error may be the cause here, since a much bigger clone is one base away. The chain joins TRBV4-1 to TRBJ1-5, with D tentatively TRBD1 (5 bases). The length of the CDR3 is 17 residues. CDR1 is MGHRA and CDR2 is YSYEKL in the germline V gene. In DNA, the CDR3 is TGCGCCGGCAGCCAGCTTGGGGCCGACCCTTACAATCAGCCCCAGCATTTT. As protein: CAGSQLGADPYNQPQHF.

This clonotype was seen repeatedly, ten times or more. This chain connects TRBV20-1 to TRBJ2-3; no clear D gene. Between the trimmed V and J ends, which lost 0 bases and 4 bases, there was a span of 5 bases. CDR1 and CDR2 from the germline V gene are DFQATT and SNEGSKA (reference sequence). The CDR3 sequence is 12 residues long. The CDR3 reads CSARDDADTQYF. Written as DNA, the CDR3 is TGCAGTGCTAGAGATGATGCAGATACGCAGTATTTT.

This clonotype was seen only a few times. The CDR3 nucleotides are TGTGCCAGCAGTCTTTACAGGGGTACTGAAGCTTTCTTT. Translating it yields CASSLYRGTEAFF. This chain links TRBV27 with TRBJ1-1, with 7 bases identical to TRBD1. The V and J ends lost 5 bases and 5 bases, in that order; junction bases with no gene match: 5. The CDR3 length is 13 residues. Germline V gene sequence: CDR1 MNHEY, CDR2 SMNVEV (reference sequence).

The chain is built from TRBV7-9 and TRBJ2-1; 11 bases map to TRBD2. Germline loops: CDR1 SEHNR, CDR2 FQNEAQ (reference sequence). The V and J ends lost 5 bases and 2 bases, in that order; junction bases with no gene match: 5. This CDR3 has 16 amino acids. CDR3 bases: TGTGCCAGCAGCCCTCGACTAGCGGGACCCTACAATGAGCAGTTCTTC. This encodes CASSPRLAGPYNEQFF.

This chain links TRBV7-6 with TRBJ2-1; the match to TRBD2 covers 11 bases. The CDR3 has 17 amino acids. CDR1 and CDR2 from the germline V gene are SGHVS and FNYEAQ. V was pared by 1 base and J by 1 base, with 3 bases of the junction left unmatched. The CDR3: CASSLETSGVSYNEQFF. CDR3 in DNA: TGTGCCAGCAGCTTAGAGACTAGCGGGGTTTCCTACAATGAGCAGTTCTTC.

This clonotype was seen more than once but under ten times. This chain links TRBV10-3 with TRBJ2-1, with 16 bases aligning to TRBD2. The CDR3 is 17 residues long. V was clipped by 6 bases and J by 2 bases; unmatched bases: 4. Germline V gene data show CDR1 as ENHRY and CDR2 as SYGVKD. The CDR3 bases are TGTGCCATCAGCGGGACTAGCGGGAGGGCCCCCTACAATGAGCAGTTCTTC. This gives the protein CAISGTSGRAPYNEQFF.

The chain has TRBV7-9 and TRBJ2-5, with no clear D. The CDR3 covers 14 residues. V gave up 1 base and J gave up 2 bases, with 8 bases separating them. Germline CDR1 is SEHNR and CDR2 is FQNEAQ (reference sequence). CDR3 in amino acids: CASSLDSQQETQYF. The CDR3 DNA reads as TGTGCCAGCAGCTTAGACAGTCAACAAGAGACCCAGTACTTC.

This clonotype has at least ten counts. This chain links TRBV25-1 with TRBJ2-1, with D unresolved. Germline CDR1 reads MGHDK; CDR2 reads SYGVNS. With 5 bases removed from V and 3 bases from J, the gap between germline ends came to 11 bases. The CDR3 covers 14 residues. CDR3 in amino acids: CASSPWTDYNEQFF. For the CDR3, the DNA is TGTGCCAGCAGTCCGTGGACGGACTACAATGAGCAGTTCTTC.

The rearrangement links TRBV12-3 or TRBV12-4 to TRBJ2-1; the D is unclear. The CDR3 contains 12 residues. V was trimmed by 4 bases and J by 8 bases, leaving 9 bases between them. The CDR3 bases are TGTGCCAGCAGTTCCCGTTTCTATGAGCAGTTCTTC. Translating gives CASSSRFYEQFF.

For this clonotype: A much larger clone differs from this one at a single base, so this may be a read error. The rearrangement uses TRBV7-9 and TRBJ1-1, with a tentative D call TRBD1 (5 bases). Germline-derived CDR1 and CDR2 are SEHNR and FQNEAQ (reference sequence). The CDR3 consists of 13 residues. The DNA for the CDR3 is TGTGCCGGCAGCTTAGCTGACAGTCAGGAAGCTTTCTTT. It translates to CAGSLADSQEAFF. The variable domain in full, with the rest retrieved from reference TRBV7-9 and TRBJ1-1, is DTGVSQNPRHKITKRGQNVTFRCDPISEHNRLYWYRQTLGQGPEFLTYFQNEAQLEKSRLLSDRFSAERPKGSFSTLEIQRTEQGDSAMYLCAGSLADSQEAFFGQGTRLTVV.

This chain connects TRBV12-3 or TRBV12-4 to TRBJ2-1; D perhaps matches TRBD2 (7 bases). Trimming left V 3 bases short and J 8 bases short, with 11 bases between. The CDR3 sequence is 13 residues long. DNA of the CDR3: TGTGCCAGCAGTTTTGGGGGGGCGGATGAGCAGTTCTTC. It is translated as CASSFGGADEQFF.

CDR3 sequence reads: CASSRDIDWQYF. The CDR3 DNA follows: TGTGCCAGCAGCAGGGACATCGATTGGCAGTACTTC. This chain joins TRBV7-4 and TRBJ2-7, with D possibly TRBD1 on 6 matching bases. V lost 5 bases and J 9 bases, leaving 14 bases between the germline ends. Germline CDR1 is SGHVT and CDR2 is SQSDAQ. The CDR3 covers 12 residues.

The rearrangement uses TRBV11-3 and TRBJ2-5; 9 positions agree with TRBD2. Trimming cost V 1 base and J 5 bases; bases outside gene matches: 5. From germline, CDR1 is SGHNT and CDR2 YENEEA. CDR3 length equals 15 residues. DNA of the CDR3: TGTGCCAGCAGCTTAGTAGGAGCGGGGGGTGAGACCCAGTACTTC. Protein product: CASSLVGAGGETQYF. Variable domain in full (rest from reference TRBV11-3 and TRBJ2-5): EAGVVQSPRYKIIEKKQPVAFWCNPISGHNTLYWYLQNLGQGPELLIRYENEEAVDDSQLPKDRFSAERLKGVDSTLKIQPAELGDSAVYLCASSLVGAGGETQYFGPGTRLLVL.

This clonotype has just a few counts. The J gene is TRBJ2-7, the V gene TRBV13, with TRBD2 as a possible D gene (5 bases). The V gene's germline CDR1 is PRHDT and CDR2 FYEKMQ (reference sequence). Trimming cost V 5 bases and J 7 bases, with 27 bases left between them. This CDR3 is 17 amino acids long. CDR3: CASSPPADSGPSGEQYF. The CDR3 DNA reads TGTGCCAGCAGCCCTCCGGCCGACTCCGGGCCATCGGGAGAGCAGTACTTC.

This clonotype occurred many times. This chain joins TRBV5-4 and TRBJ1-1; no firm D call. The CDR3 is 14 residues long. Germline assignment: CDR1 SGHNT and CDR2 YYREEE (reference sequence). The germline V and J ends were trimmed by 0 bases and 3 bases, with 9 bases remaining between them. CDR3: CASSLGGSYTEAFF. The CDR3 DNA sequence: TGTGCCAGCAGCTTGGGAGGGAGCTACACTGAAGCTTTCTTT.

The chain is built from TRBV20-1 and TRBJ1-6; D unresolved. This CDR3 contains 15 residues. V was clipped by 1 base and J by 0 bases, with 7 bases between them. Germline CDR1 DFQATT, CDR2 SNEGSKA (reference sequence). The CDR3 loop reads CSARVDASYNSPLHF. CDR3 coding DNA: TGCAGTGCTAGAGTCGACGCCTCCTATAATTCACCCCTCCACTTT.

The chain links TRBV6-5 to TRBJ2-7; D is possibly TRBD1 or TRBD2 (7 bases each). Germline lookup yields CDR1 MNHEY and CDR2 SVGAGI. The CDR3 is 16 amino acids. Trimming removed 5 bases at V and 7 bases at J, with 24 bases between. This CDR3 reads CASSAPQWEGASEQYF. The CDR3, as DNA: TGTGCCAGCAGTGCCCCACAGTGGGAGGGGGCAAGTGAGCAGTACTTC.

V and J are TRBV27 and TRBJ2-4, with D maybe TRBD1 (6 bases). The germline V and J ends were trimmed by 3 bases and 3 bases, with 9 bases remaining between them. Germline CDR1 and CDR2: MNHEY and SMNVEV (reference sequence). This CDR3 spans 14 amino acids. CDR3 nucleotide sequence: TGTGCCAGCAGTTTGAGGGGGAACAAAAACATTCAGTACTTC. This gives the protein CASSLRGNKNIQYF.

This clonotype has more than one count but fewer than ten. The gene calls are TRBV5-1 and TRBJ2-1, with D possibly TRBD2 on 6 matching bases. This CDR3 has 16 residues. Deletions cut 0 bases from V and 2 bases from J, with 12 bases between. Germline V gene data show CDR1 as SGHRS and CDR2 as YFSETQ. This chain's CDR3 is CASSLATGDPYNEQFF. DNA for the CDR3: TGCGCCAGCAGCTTGGCCACGGGGGACCCCTACAATGAGCAGTTCTTC.